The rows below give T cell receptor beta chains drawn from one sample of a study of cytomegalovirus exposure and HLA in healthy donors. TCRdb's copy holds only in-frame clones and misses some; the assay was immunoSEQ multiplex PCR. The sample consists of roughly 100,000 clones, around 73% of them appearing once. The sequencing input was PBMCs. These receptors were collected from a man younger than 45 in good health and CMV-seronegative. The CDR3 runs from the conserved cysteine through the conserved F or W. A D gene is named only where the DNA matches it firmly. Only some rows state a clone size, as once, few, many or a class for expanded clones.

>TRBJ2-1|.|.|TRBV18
TGTGCCAGCTCACCACCCCAGGGATGGGATGAGCAGTTCTTC
CASSPPQGWDEQFF
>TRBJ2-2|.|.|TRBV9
TGTGCCAGCAGCGTAGTCGGCACCGGGGAGCTGTTTTTT
CASSVVGTGELFF
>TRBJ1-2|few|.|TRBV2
TGTGCCAGCAGTCGCGGGGGGGCTGAGTCCCACTATTATGGCTACACCTTC
CASSRGGAESHYYGYTF
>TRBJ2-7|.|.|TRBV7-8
TGTGCCAGCAGCTTCCCGGGGTACGAGCAGTACTTC
CASSFPGYEQYF
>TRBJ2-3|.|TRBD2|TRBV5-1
TGCGCCAGCAGCCCAGGGACTAGCGGGGGGGCCGCCGAAGATACGCAGTATTTT
CASSPGTSGGAAEDTQYF
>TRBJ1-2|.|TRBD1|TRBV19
TGTGCCAGTAGTCAGACAGGGCATGGCTACACCTTC
CASSQTGHGYTF
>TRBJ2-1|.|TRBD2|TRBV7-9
TGTGCCAGCAGCTCCCCCCTAGCGGGAGCACACAATGAGCAGTTCTTC
CASSSPLAGAHNEQFF
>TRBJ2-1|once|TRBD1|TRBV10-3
TGTGCCATCAGTGAGTCAGGGGGCCCCAGGTACAATGAGCAGTTCTTC
CAISESGGPRYNEQFF
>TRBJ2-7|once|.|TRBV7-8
TGTGCCAGCAGCTTAGTCGTGAGCTCCTACGAGCAGTACTTC
CASSLVVSSYEQYF
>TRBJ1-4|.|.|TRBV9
TGTGCCAGCAGCGCGGACAGTAGGTCCGAAAAACTGTTTTTT
CASSADSRSEKLFF
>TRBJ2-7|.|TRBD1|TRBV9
TGTGCCAGCAGCGTAGGGACGACAGGGGGCTACGAGCAGTACTTC
CASSVGTTGGYEQYF
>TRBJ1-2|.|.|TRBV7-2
TGTGCCAGCAGCTTACACCAGGGTGACTATGGCTACACCTTC
CASSLHQGDYGYTF
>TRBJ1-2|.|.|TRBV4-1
TGCGCCAGCAGCCAAGACGGGTTCTGGGGCTACACCTTC
CASSQDGFWGYTF
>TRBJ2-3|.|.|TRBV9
TGTGCCAGCAGCGTAGTGGCCACAGATACGCAGTATTTT
CASSVVATDTQYF
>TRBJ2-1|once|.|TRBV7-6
TGTGCCAGCAGCTTGGCCAATGAGCAGTTCTTC
CASSLANEQFF
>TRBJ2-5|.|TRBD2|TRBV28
TGTGCCAGCAGTTTAGGGGGACTAGCACAAGAGACCCAGTACTTC
CASSLGGLAQETQYF
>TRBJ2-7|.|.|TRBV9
TGTGCCAGCAGCCCTCGACTAGAGGCAAGCGAGCAGTACTTC
CASSPRLEASEQYF
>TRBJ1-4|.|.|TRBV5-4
TGTGCCAGCAGCTTGAGCAGGGGAGCTAATGAAAAACTGTTTTTT
CASSLSRGANEKLFF
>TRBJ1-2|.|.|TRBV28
TGTGCCAGCAGTGGGACACCGAGGGGTGGCTACACCTTC
CASSGTPRGGYTF
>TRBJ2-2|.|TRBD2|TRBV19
TGTGCCAGTAGTACTGGGGGAGGGACCGGGGAGCTGTTTTTT
CASSTGGGTGELFF
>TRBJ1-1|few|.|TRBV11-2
TGTGCCAGCAGCCTATGGGCAGTTAGATCGGCTTTCTTT
CASSLWAVRSAFF
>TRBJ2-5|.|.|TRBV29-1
TGCAGCGTTGATCCCCAGGGTAGCGGAAACACTCCGGGAGCCCAGTACTTC
CSVDPQGSGNTPGAQYF
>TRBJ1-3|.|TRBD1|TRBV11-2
TGTGCCAGCAGCGAAAGGCGACAGGGGAAGAACACCATATATTTT
CASSERRQGKNTIYF
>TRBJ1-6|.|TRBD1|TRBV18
TGTGCCAGCTCATTGGGGACAGTCGGGAATTCACCCCTCCACTTT
CASSLGTVGNSPLHF
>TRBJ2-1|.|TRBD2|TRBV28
TGTGCCAGCAGTCCCGGACTTTCTAGCGGGAGAAGCAATGAGCAGTTCTTC
CASSPGLSSGRSNEQFF
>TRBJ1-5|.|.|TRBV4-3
TGCGCCAGCAGCCAAGACACAGGGAGCAATCAGCCCCAGCATTTT
CASSQDTGSNQPQHF
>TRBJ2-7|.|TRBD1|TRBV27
TGTGCCAGCAGTTTGGGACAGGGAGGGAACGAGCAGTACTTC
CASSLGQGGNEQYF
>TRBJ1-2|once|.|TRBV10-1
TGCGCCAGCAGTGAGTCTAGAGATTATGGCTACACCTTC
CASSESRDYGYTF
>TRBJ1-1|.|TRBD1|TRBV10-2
TGCGCCAGCAGGGCCGACAGGGGAGGAACTGAAGCTTTCTTT
CASRADRGGTEAFF
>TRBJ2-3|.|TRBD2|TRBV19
TGTGCCAGTAGTATTCTTGCGGGGGGAGATACGCAGTATTTT
CASSILAGGDTQYF
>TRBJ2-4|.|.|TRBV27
TGTGCCAGTCACCGGACAGCAGAAAACATTCAGTACTTC
CASHRTAENIQYF
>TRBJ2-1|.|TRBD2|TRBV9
TGTGCCAGCACCAACAAGCGGGAGAAGGATTACAATGAGCAGTTCTTC
CASTNKREKDYNEQFF
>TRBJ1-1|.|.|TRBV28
TGTGCCAGCAGTCCACCAGGGATTCTAGCTGAAGCTTTCTTT
CASSPPGILAEAFF
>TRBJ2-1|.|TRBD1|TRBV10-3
TGTGCCCTCTCGACAGGGAGCAATGAGCAGTTCTTC
CALSTGSNEQFF
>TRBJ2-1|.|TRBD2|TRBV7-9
TGTGCCAGCAGCTTAGGACTAGCGGGAACTAAGCAGTTCTTC
CASSLGLAGTKQFF
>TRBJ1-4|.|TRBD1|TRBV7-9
TGTGCCAGCACCCTCGGACAGGGCTCTTCCGAAAAACTGTTTTTT
CASTLGQGSSEKLFF
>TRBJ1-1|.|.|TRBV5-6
TGTGCCAGCAGCTCCCCCTTGGAGGCTGTGGCGAAGGCTTTCTTT
CASSSPLEAVAKAFF
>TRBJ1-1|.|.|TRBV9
TGTGCCAGCAGCGTAGGTTCCTGGAACACTGAAGCTTTCTTT
CASSVGSWNTEAFF
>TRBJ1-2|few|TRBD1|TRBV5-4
TGTGCCAGCAGCTTGGATCAAAGGGGGCCCTTTGGCTACACCTTC
CASSLDQRGPFGYTF
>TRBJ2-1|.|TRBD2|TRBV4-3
TGCGCCAGCAGCCGTCACGGGACTAGCTCCTACAATGAGCAGTTCTTC
CASSRHGTSSYNEQFF
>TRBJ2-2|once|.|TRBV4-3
TGCGCCAGCAGCCAAGACGACTATAGGGAGCTGTTTTTT
CASSQDDYRELFF
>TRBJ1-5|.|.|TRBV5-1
TGCGCCAGCAGCTTGGGTGGTGGAGAGCCCCAGCATTTT
CASSLGGGEPQHF
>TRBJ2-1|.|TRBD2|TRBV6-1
TGTGCCAGCAGTGCCCTAGCGGATTACAATGAGCAGTTCTTC
CASSALADYNEQFF
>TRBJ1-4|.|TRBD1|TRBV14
TGTGCCAGCAGCCCCAGACAGGGCTCTAATGAAAAACTGTTTTTT
CASSPRQGSNEKLFF
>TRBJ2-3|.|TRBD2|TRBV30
TGTGCCTGGGAACTAGCGGGAAACACAGATACGCAGTATTTT
CAWELAGNTDTQYF